The 13 T cell receptor beta chains listed next were all sequenced from one sample in a study of T cells in Graves' hyperthyroidism and ophthalmopathy. Regions amplified from RNA transcripts were the TCR beta CDR3 regions. First-round RT-PCR with HTBI primers amplified the TCR CDR3 region. TCRdb itself ran the multiplex PCR reads through MiXCR, one entry per CDR3 protein. The sample consists of a few hundred thousand distinct CDR3 sequences, over 15% of them appearing once. Sequencing input: blood. Receptors were obtained from a woman aged 60-75 years with Graves' ophthalmopathy.

This clonotype was detected once. Being one base from a much bigger clone, this may be a read error. The chain joins TRBV6-2 or TRBV6-3 to TRBJ2-7; perhaps TRBD1 as D (6 bases). CDR3 length: 15 residues. CDR1 is MNHEY, CDR2 SVGEGT, per germline. Trimming removed 5 bases at V and 0 bases at J, with 14 bases between. DNA for the CDR3: TGTGCCAGCAGTCGGTATTGGACAGACTCCTACGAGCAGTACTTC. Translation gives CASSRYWTDSYEQYF.

A remark on this clonotype: A read error is possible here, since a much larger clone lies one base away. The chain links TRBV6-7 to TRBJ2-1; 9 bases fit TRBD1. TRBV6-7 belongs to the ORF category, with a function that is uncertain. The CDR3 loop spans 19 amino acids. V trimming: 4 bases; J trimming: 5 bases; junction bases outside the gene matches: 18. This CDR3 is CASSFPGQGLRGTHNEQFF. The CDR3, as DNA: TGTGCCAGCAGTTTCCCGGGACAGGGCCTTAGGGGTACTCACAATGAGCAGTTCTTC.

This clonotype was counted ten times or more. The V gene is TRBV7-8, the J gene TRBJ2-3, with D unclear. Trimming removed 4 bases at V and 2 bases at J, with 10 bases between. This CDR3 spans 14 amino acids. Per germline, CDR1 SGHVS and CDR2 FQNEAQ. The CDR3 here is CASSSQAATDTQYF. The DNA for the CDR3 is TGTGCCAGCAGCTCCCAGGCGGCCACAGATACGCAGTATTTT.

This clonotype came up many times. The chain is built from TRBV7-3 and TRBJ2-1; 9 nucleotides agree with TRBD1. The CDR3 is 16 amino acids. Germline loops: CDR1 SGHTA, CDR2 FQGTGA. V was pared by 3 bases and J by 4 bases, with 7 bases of the junction left unmatched. CDR3 protein: CASSLGGTGSYNEQFF. The CDR3 nucleotides read TGTGCCAGCAGCTTGGGCGGGACAGGGTCGTACAATGAGCAGTTCTTC. The whole variable domain, remainder taken from reference TRBV7-3 and TRBJ2-1, is GAGVSQTPSNKVTEKGKYVELRCDPISGHTALYWYRQSLGQGPEFLIYFQGTGAADDSGLPNDRFFAVRPEGSVSTLKIQRTERGDSAVYLCASSLGGTGSYNEQFFGPGTRLTVL.

This clonotype was detected many times. The gene calls are TRBV5-1 and TRBJ2-7; a weak D match, TRBD1 (5 bases). The germline V gene encodes CDR1 SGHRS and CDR2 YFSETQ. The CDR3 totals 13 residues. The V end lost 4 bases, the J end lost 4 bases, and 12 bases lay between the germline ends. The CDR3 sequence: CASSVDSFYEQYF. The CDR3 DNA reads as TGCGCCAGCAGCGTTGACAGTTTTTACGAGCAGTACTTC.

This clonotype has at least ten counts. The chain has TRBV20-1 and TRBJ1-1; D is perhaps TRBD1 (5 bases). Trimming cost V 3 bases and J 5 bases, with 10 bases left between them. This CDR3 region has 12 residues. The V gene's germline CDR1 is DFQATT and CDR2 SNEGSKA (reference sequence). The DNA for the CDR3 is TGCAGTGCTAGCCGGGGGATAACTGAAGCTTTCTTT. This codes for CSASRGITEAFF.

This clonotype was counted ten times or more. The CDR3 DNA sequence: TGTGCCAGCAGCTTGGTCTCCAGGGTCGGGGAGACCCAGTACTTC. Translation: CASSLVSRVGETQYF. The J gene is TRBJ2-5, the V gene TRBV5-5; tentatively, D is TRBD1 (5 bases). Germline V lookup: CDR1 SGHKS, CDR2 YYEKEE (reference sequence). The CDR3 runs 15 residues. V lost 0 bases and J lost 5, with 14 bases in between. Full variable domain (outside the CDR3, taken from reference TRBV5-5 and TRBJ2-5): DAGVTQSPTHLIKTRGQQVTLRCSPISGHKSVSWYQQVLGQGPQFIFQYYEKEERGRGNFPDRFSARQFPNYSSELNVNALLLGDSALYLCASSLVSRVGETQYFGPGTRLLVL.

This chain uses TRBV7-6 with TRBJ1-2; D perhaps matches TRBD1 (6 bases). CDR3 length: 14 residues. CDR1 SGHVS and CDR2 FNYEAQ come from the germline V gene. The V end lost 2 bases, the J end lost 5 bases, and 12 bases lay between the germline ends. The CDR3 loop is CASSLQQGLYGYTF. The CDR3 nucleotides are TGTGCCAGCAGCTTACAACAGGGACTTTATGGCTACACCTTC.

This chain joins TRBV5-1 and TRBJ1-2; the D is unclear. CDR3 length: 11 residues. CDR1 and CDR2 (germline): SGHRS, YFSETQ. Trimming shortened V by 0 bases and J by 9 bases, and 6 bases separated the two germline ends. In DNA form, the CDR3 reads TGCGCCAGCAGCTTGGACTCTAGCTACACCTTC. Translation: CASSLDSSYTF.

V and J are TRBV27 and TRBJ2-1, with 14 positions matching TRBD2. Germline-derived CDR1 and CDR2 are MNHEY and SMNVEV (reference sequence). There are 14 residues in the CDR3. Losses at the gene ends were 6 bases for V and 13 bases for J; bases not matched to a gene: 8. This chain's CDR3 is CASRTSGRARVQFF. DNA for the CDR3: TGTGCCAGCAGGACTAGCGGGAGGGCCCGGGTACAGTTCTTC.

Here the CDR3 reads CSATRTSRSTDTQYF. The CDR3, as DNA: TGCAGTGCTACTAGGACTAGCCGAAGCACAGATACGCAGTATTTT. The V and J genes are TRBV20-1 and TRBJ2-3; 8 positions match TRBD2. The length of the CDR3 is 15 residues. Germline V CDR1 and CDR2: DFQATT, SNEGSKA (reference sequence). Trimming removed 4 bases from V and 0 bases from J; junction bases left unmatched: 6.

This clonotype showed up just a few times. This rearrangement joins TRBV29-1 to TRBJ2-7; possible D gene TRBD1, 6 bases. In germline, CDR1 is SQVTM, CDR2 ANQGSEA. The CDR3 has 15 residues. Between the trimmed V and J ends, which lost 5 bases and 0 bases, there was a span of 17 bases. This chain's CDR3 is CSVRPGHISSYEQYF. The CDR3 region has the DNA TGCAGCGTTCGTCCGGGACACATATCCTCCTACGAGCAGTACTTC.

This clonotype was seen at least ten times. This chain links TRBV28 with TRBJ2-5; D perhaps matches TRBD2 (6 bases). Germline V CDR1 and CDR2: MDHEN, SYDVKM. This CDR3 has 16 amino acids. Trimming removed 6 bases from V and 4 bases from J, with 21 bases in between. CDR3 in DNA: TGTGCCAGCAGCCCAAGGGGACTTCGGAGCCCAGAGACCCAGTACTTC. Translation gives CASSPRGLRSPETQYF.